The rows below give T cell receptor beta chains drawn from one sample of a study of blood T cell repertoires in COVID-19. Here immunoSEQ multiplex PCR was the method, and the copy in TCRdb shows in-frame clones only, minus some. Found here are roughly 71,000 clones, around 80% of them singletons; the top ten hold 15% to 20%. Sequences were obtained from peripheral blood. The source of these receptors is a man aged 65 to 85 who had recovered from COVID-19. CDR3s include the opening cysteine and the closing phenylalanine or tryptophan. The D gene is left open where the match is weak.

14	-	TRBJ1-1	TRBV19	CASSQGHRGTEAFF
16	TRBD2	TRBJ2-1	TRBV7-9	CASSSGASGSFNEQFF
16	TRBD2	TRBJ2-5	TRBV6-1	CASSEEGLAGRETQYF
14	TRBD2	TRBJ2-5	TRBV7-2	CASSLPGGQETQYF
16	-	TRBJ2-1	TRBV11-3	CASSLGVSGVYNEQFF
16	TRBD2	TRBJ2-7	TRBV5-4	CASSRASSGRAYEQYF
13	-	TRBJ2-6	TRBV7-9	CASSTSGANVLTF
14	TRBD2	TRBJ2-5	TRBV9	CASSDGTRQETQYF
14	-	TRBJ2-6	TRBV6-2/TRBV6-3	CASSYSGGANVLTF
15	TRBD2	TRBJ2-1	TRBV28	CASSFSGGSYNEQFF
14	TRBD1	TRBJ1-5	TRBV6-1	CASSDRQGAQPQHF
15	TRBD2	TRBJ2-3	TRBV5-1	CASSLLAGAIDTQYF
14	-	TRBJ2-7	TRBV28	CASRVEFSAYEQYF
19	-	TRBJ1-3	TRBV7-8	CASSLASLPKTVSGNTIYF
16	TRBD1	TRBJ2-2	TRBV3-1/TRBV3-2	CASSQTGGRNTGELFF
13	-	TRBJ1-4	TRBV6-5	CASSSPQREKLFF
14	TRBD1	TRBJ1-1	TRBV11-3	CASSPRTGNTEAFF
13	-	TRBJ2-3	TRBV27	CASRWASTDTQYF
12	TRBD2	TRBJ2-1	TRBV9	CASSVGEGEQFF
15	TRBD1	TRBJ1-5	TRBV6-2/TRBV6-3	CASSPTDRGYQPQHF
15	TRBD1	TRBJ2-3	TRBV29-1	CSVEDTGQGTDTQYF
15	TRBD1	TRBJ1-3	TRBV7-2	CASSLEGAQGNTIYF
13	-	TRBJ1-2	TRBV7-9	CASSRDKFYGYTF
19	TRBD1	TRBJ1-6	TRBV28	CASSLAGQGFQDGDSPLHF
12	-	TRBJ1-2	TRBV28	CASSLGGFGYTF
15	-	TRBJ2-2	TRBV25-1	CASSRGTMNTGELFF
16	TRBD2	TRBJ2-1	TRBV7-2	CASSLEIVRGANEQFF
14	TRBD2	TRBJ2-3	TRBV27	CASSPRTSGVVQYF
17	-	TRBJ1-5	TRBV5-1	CASSLGGDGRGDQPQHF
19	TRBD1	TRBJ2-3	TRBV5-5	CASSLALGPGGAFTDTQYF
15	-	TRBJ1-1	TRBV15	CATSSREVWGTEAFF
11	-	TRBJ2-3	TRBV11-1	CASSRPGTQYF
14	-	TRBJ1-2	TRBV28	CASGRGDGNYGYTF
15	-	TRBJ2-1	TRBV5-1	CASSLTGGEGNEQFF
14	-	TRBJ2-3	TRBV18	CASSPTGMTDTQYF
17	-	TRBJ1-6	TRBV5-1	CASSLGGEGPTGSPLHF
15	-	TRBJ1-5	TRBV3-1/TRBV3-2	CASSRGTGSNQPQHF
14	-	TRBJ2-2	TRBV30	CAWSSGTLTGELFF
17	TRBD1	TRBJ1-2	TRBV20-1	CSASYSPWGQTDYGYTF
16	TRBD1	TRBJ2-3	TRBV27	CASSPGTAKNSDTQYF
13	-	TRBJ1-5	TRBV6-6	CASSSFREEPQHF
14	-	TRBJ2-2	TRBV5-6	CASSSLYLGQELFF
13	-	TRBJ1-1	TRBV5-4	CASSLERTDEAFF
15	TRBD1	TRBJ2-7	TRBV7-2	CASSLRTGGVYEQYF
12	-	TRBJ2-1	TRBV2	CASYETRNEQFF
16	-	TRBJ2-1	TRBV7-8	CASSLYGGGPHNEQFF
14	-	TRBJ1-1	TRBV28	CASSWDTKNTEAFF
16	-	TRBJ1-3	TRBV19	CASTNSPGFGRNTIYF
13	-	TRBJ2-1	TRBV30	CAWNPGTPGGQFF
15	TRBD2	TRBJ2-1	TRBV5-6	CASSRLAGEYNEQFF
15	-	TRBJ1-1	TRBV18	CASSPSTQGNTEAFF
16	TRBD1	TRBJ2-2	TRBV4-2	CASSQLGTGNTGELFF
11	-	TRBJ1-1	TRBV6-2/TRBV6-3	CASSYSSEAFF
14	TRBD1	TRBJ1-5	TRBV6-5	CASRPGQGAIWQHF
12	-	TRBJ1-2	TRBV6-2/TRBV6-3	CASSSDSFGYTF
13	-	TRBJ2-1	TRBV19	CASSAPPRDEQFF
14	TRBD1	TRBJ1-2	TRBV2	CASRIWTGGEGYTF
15	TRBD2	TRBJ2-1	TRBV7-9	CASSEREFDYNEQFF
17	-	TRBJ2-7	TRBV21-1	CASSKVTSGGIRGEQYF